The 5 T cell receptor beta chains in this list originate from one sample, sequenced in a study. TCRdb processed the 5' RACE reads anew with MiXCR; each CDR3 protein has one entry. The sample contains about 64,000 distinct CDR3 sequences, about 20% of which appear only once. The sequencing sample was made of memory CD4+ T cells sorted from a lymph node. Noted subset: memory CD4+ T cells, CD4+CD45RO+CD25-. These receptors were taken from a female donor with breast cancer.

This clonotype was seen ten or more times. The chain uses TRBV20-1 and TRBJ2-3; D possibly uses TRBD1 or TRBD2 (6 bases each). Deletions cut 0 bases from V and 9 bases from J, with 19 bases between. CDR3 length: 15 amino acids. CDR1 and CDR2 from the germline V gene are DFQATT and SNEGSKA (reference sequence). CDR3 DNA sequence: TGCAGTGCTAGAGATAGGGGGGCAATTCGAGAAACGCAGTATTTT. This gives the protein CSARDRGAIRETQYF.

This clonotype showed up just a few times. The V call is TRBV12-3 or TRBV12-4, the J call TRBJ1-3; D call uncertain. The CDR3 loop spans 15 amino acids. Trimming cost V 5 bases and J 6 bases, with 17 bases left between them. In DNA form, the CDR3 reads TGTGCCAGCAGTGGACTCTTCGGGAGTTTAAACACCATATATTTT. It is translated as CASSGLFGSLNTIYF.

V gene TRBV5-1 combines with J gene TRBJ1-6, with 7 bases that match TRBD1. The CDR3 consists of 16 residues. The trim removed 4 bases at V and 5 bases at J, leaving 9 bases unmatched. From germline, CDR1 is SGHRS and CDR2 YFSETQ. The CDR3, as DNA: TGCGCCAGCAGCCCATTGGGACAGTTAAATAATTCACCCCTCCACTTT. It encodes CASSPLGQLNNSPLHF.

This clonotype was recorded once. A read error may explain this, as a much larger clone is one base away. The gene calls are TRBV12-3 or TRBV12-4 and TRBJ2-6, with D possibly being TRBD1 (5 bases). The CDR3 has 14 amino acids. DNA of the CDR3: TGTGCCAGCACACAACCTTCTGGGGCCAACGTCCTGGCTTTC. It translates to CASTQPSGANVLAF.

Many counts were recorded for this clonotype. J is TRBJ2-1 and V is TRBV5-1; the D gene could be TRBD1 or TRBD2 (5 bases each). Germline V CDR1 and CDR2: SGHRS, YFSETQ. Trimming pared 0 bases from V and 9 bases from J, leaving 10 bases between. The length of the CDR3 is 13 residues. CDR3 DNA sequence: TGCGCCAGCAGCTTGGCCACTGGGGGTGAGCAGTTCTTC. The encoded protein is CASSLATGGEQFF.